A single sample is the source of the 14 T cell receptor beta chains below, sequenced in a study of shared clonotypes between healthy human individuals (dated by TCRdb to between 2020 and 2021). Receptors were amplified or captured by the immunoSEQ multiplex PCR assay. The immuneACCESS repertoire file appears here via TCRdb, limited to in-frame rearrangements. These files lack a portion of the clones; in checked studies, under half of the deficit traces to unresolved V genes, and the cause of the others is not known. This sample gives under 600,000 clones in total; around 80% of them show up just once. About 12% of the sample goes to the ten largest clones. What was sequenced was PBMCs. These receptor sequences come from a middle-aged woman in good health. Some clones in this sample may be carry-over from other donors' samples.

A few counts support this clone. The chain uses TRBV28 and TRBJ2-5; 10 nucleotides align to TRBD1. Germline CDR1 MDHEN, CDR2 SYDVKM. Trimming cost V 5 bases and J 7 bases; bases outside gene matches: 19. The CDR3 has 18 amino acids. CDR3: CASSTLLHDRGLLLTQYF. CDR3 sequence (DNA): TGTGCCAGCAGTACCCTACTACATGACAGGGGGCTCCTTCTGACCCAGTACTTC. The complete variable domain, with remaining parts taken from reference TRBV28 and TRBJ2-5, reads DVKVTQSSRYLVKRTGEKVFLECVQDMDHENMFWYRQDPGLGLRLIYFSYDVKMKEKGDIPEGYSVSREKKERFSLILESASTNQTSMYLCASSTLLHDRGLLLTQYFGPGTRLLVL.

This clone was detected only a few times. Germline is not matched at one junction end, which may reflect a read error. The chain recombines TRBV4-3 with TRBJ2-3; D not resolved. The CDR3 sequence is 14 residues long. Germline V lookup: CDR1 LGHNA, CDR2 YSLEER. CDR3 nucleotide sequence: TGCTCCAGCAGCCAAGGTTGGGGCACAGATACGCAGTATTTT. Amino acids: CSSSQGWGTDTQYF.

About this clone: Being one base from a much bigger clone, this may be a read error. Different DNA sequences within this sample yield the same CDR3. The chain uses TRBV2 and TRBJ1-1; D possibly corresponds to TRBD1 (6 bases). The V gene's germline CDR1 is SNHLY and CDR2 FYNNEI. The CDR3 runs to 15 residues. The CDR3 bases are TGTGCCAGCAGTGTTACGGTTGGGGGCGGCACTGAGGCTTTCTTT. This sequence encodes CASSVTVGGGTEAFF.

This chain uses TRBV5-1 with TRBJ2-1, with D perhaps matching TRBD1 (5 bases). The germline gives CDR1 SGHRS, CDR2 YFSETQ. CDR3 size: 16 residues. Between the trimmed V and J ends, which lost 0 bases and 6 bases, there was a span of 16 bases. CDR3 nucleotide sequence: TGCGCCAGCAGCTTGGCTGAGACAGTGAGAGGCAATGAGCAGTTCTTC. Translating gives CASSLAETVRGNEQFF.

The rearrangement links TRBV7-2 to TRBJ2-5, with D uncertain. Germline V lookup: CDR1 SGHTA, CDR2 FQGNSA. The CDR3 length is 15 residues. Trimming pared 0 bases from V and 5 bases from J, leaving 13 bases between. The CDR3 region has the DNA TGTGCCAGCAGCTTAGCGATGGCTTCCCTCGAGACCCAGTACTTC. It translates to CASSLAMASLETQYF.

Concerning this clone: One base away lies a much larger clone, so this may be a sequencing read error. The chain's CDR3 is CASSPGTGRGNTEASF. CDR3 nucleotide sequence: TGTGCCAGCAGTCCCGGGACAGGGAGGGGGAACACTGAAGCTTCCTTT. The V gene is TRBV7-6, the J gene TRBJ1-1, with TRBD1 identical over 9 bases. The CDR3 is made up of 16 amino acids. Germline assignment: CDR1 SGHVS and CDR2 FNYEAQ.

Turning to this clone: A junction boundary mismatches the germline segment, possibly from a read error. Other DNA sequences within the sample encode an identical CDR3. The DNA for the CDR3 is TGTGCCAGCAGTTGGGGGCTCCTAGCGGGGAGCTCCTATGAGCAGTACTTC. It encodes CASSWGLLAGSSYEQYF. This chain uses TRBV2 with TRBJ2-7, with 9 bases aligning to TRBD2. Germline CDR1 and CDR2: SNHLY and FYNNEI. The CDR3 sequence is 17 residues long.

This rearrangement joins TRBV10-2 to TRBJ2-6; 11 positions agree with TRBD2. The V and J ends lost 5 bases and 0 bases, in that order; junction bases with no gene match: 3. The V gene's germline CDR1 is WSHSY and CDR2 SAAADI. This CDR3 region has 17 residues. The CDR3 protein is CASSLSGRASGANVLTF. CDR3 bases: TGCGCCAGCAGTCTTAGCGGGAGGGCCTCTGGGGCCAACGTCCTGACTTTC.

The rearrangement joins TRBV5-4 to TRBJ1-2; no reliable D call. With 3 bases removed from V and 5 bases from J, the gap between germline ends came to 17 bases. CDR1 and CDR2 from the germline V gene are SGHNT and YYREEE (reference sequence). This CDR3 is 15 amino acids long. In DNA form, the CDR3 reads TGTGCCAGCAGCTCTCGACGGACCAGTAGGTATGGCTACACCTTC. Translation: CASSSRRTSRYGYTF.

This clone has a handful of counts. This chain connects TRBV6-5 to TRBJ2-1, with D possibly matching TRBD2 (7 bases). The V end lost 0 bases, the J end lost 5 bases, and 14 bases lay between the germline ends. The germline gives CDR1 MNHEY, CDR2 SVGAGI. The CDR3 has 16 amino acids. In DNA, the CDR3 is TGTGCCAGCAGTTACTCGGCAAGGGGGGGGAACAATGAGCAGTTCTTC. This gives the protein CASSYSARGGNNEQFF.

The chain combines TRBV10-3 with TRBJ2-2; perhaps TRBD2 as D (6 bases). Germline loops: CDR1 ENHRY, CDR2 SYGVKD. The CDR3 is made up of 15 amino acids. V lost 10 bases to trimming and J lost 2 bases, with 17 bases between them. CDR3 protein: CATQGAEGNTGELFF. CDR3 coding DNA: TGTGCCACCCAAGGGGCGGAGGGTAACACCGGGGAGCTGTTTTTT.

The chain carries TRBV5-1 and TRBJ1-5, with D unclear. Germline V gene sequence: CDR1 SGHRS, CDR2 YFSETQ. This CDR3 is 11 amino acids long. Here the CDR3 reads CVPGKNQPQHF. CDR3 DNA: TGCGTCCCAGGCAAGAATCAGCCCCAGCATTTT.

In DNA form, the CDR3 reads TGCGCCAGCAGCGAGGGACAGGGCCCTAGTGGCTACACCTTC. Its protein product is CASSEGQGPSGYTF. V usage is TRBV5-1 and J usage is TRBJ1-2; 9 nucleotides align to TRBD1. The CDR3 length is 14 residues. The ends lost 4 bases at V and 7 bases at J; junction bases unmatched: 8. CDR1 SGHRS and CDR2 YFSETQ come from the germline V gene.

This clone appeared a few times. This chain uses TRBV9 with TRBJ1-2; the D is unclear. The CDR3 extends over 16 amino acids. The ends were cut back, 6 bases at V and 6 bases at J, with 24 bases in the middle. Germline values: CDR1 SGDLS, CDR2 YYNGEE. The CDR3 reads CASNVSGEPRIDGYTF. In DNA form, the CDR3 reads TGTGCCAGCAACGTGTCCGGGGAGCCTAGGATTGATGGCTACACCTTC.